This TCR beta chain came from a study of long-term antiretroviral therapy in people with HIV. As to this clone: Its cognate antigen is unknown.

Germline V gene lookup returns CDR1 SGHRS and CDR2 YFSETQ. J was trimmed by 8 bases and V by 2 bases; bases with no gene match: 2. The CDR3 totals 14 residues. Study-wide points: Despite increasing after ART, diversity remained lower than that of transplant donor controls.

Researchers ran immunoSEQ v3.0 at survey level. The protocol was immunoSEQ multiplex PCR, while the TCRdb copy is restricted to in-frame clones and leaves out a portion. The sample lists 20,000 to 25,000 clones, more than 75% occurring once. The rearrangement joins TRBV5-1 to TRBJ2-1, with 12 bases that match TRBD1. Sequencing was performed on unsorted PBMCs, taken 0.5 years after starting antiretroviral therapy. This receptor was taken from a woman in her forties with HIV. CDR3 residues: CASSLGTGGDEQFF. CDR3 bases: TGCGCCAGCAGCTTAGGGACAGGGGGCGATGAGCAGTTCTTC.